The source of this T cell receptor (beta chain) is a study of blood T cell repertoires in COVID-19. The overall study: Researchers got acute and convalescent COVID-19 samples from the United States, Italy and Spain. T cells, B-cell-depleted T cells, or PBMCs supplied cDNA or gDNA.

In its sample, this clone was seen a few times. Original methodology: Estimation of nucleated cell counts was performed using reference gene primer amplification. The protocol was immunoSEQ multiplex PCR, while the TCRdb copy is restricted to in-frame clones and leaves out a portion. V, J and clone size are taken as reported in that table, and D and trimming were inferred from the DNA itself. Of 150,000 to 200,000 clones detected, approximately 95% appear once; the ten largest clones hold under 5%. This TCR was recovered from a woman in her 50s with acute or convalescent COVID-19. Sequenced sample: peripheral blood.

This chain's CDR3 is CAISVSQGPSNNEQFF. In DNA form, the CDR3 reads TGTGCCATCAGTGTAAGTCAGGGGCCAAGTAACAATGAGCAGTTCTTC. V gene TRBV10-3 combines with J gene TRBJ2-1, with a tentative D call TRBD1 (6 bases). CDR3 length: 16 amino acids. The V and J ends lost 4 bases and 5 bases respectively, with 18 bases between them. Germline CDR1 ENHRY, CDR2 SYGVKD.